This is a list of T cell receptor beta chains from one sample in a study of blood T cell repertoires in COVID-19. Data came from immunoSEQ multiplex PCR; TCRdb stores just in-frame clones and leaves some out. Found here are 150,000 to 200,000 clones, approximately 83% of them singletons; the top ten hold over 6.5%. The source material was peripheral blood. The receptors were gathered from a woman between 40 and 50 years old with COVID-19, enrolled during active disease. CDR3s include the opening cysteine and the closing phenylalanine or tryptophan. The order of the fields is CDR3 protein, CDR3 DNA, J gene, V gene, clone size, D gene. The D gene is left open where the match is weak. A clone size is listed for some rows: how often the clone was seen (once, few, many), or a class if it is expanded.

CDR3aa: CASSPGGHGYTF; CDR3nt: TGTGCCAGCTCACCCGGAGGGCATGGCTACACCTTC; j_gene: TRBJ1-2; v_gene: TRBV18; abundance: -; d_gene: -
CDR3aa: CASSFRDPRLKLFF; CDR3nt: TGTGCCAGCAGTTTTCGCGACCCGAGGTTAAAACTGTTTTTT; j_gene: TRBJ1-4; v_gene: TRBV28; abundance: -; d_gene: -
CDR3aa: CSVDGVGGKNNEQFF; CDR3nt: TGCAGCGTTGATGGAGTTGGAGGGAAGAACAATGAGCAGTTCTTC; j_gene: TRBJ2-1; v_gene: TRBV29-1; abundance: -; d_gene: -
CDR3aa: CASSYFDSNEQFF; CDR3nt: TGTGCCAGCAGTTACTTCGACAGCAATGAGCAGTTCTTC; j_gene: TRBJ2-1; v_gene: TRBV6-5; abundance: -; d_gene: -
CDR3aa: CASSENRGNSGNTIYF; CDR3nt: TGTGCCAGCTCAGAAAACAGGGGGAACTCTGGAAACACCATATATTTT; j_gene: TRBJ1-3; v_gene: TRBV18; abundance: -; d_gene: TRBD1
CDR3aa: CASSIVPGQPNTEAFF; CDR3nt: TGTGCCAGTAGTATAGTCCCCGGACAGCCGAACACTGAAGCTTTCTTT; j_gene: TRBJ1-1; v_gene: TRBV19; abundance: -; d_gene: -
CDR3aa: CSAPTGKEAFF; CDR3nt: TGCAGTGCCCCGACAGGAAAAGAAGCTTTCTTT; j_gene: TRBJ1-1; v_gene: TRBV20-1; abundance: -; d_gene: -
CDR3aa: CASSTRTSSYEQYF; CDR3nt: TGTGCCAGCAGCACCCGGACTAGCTCGTACGAGCAGTACTTC; j_gene: TRBJ2-7; v_gene: TRBV7-2; abundance: -; d_gene: TRBD2
CDR3aa: CASGTLASQYF; CDR3nt: TGTGCCTCAGGAACGCTAGCGTCGCAGTACTTC; j_gene: TRBJ2-7; v_gene: TRBV19; abundance: -; d_gene: -
CDR3aa: CASSIRSDRGGNGYTF; CDR3nt: TGTGCCAGTAGTATCCGGTCGGACAGGGGAGGTAATGGCTACACCTTC; j_gene: TRBJ1-2; v_gene: TRBV19; abundance: few; d_gene: TRBD1
CDR3aa: CASSQSRVQTNEKLFF; CDR3nt: TGCGCCAGCAGCCAGTCCAGGGTCCAAACTAATGAAAAACTGTTTTTT; j_gene: TRBJ1-4; v_gene: TRBV4-1; abundance: -; d_gene: -
CDR3aa: CASSITGVSEKLFF; CDR3nt: TGTGCCAGTAGTATCACAGGGGTGAGTGAAAAACTGTTTTTT; j_gene: TRBJ1-4; v_gene: TRBV19; abundance: once; d_gene: TRBD1
CDR3aa: CASSPDSHNEQFF; CDR3nt: TGTGCCAGCAGTCCCGACAGTCATAATGAGCAGTTCTTC; j_gene: TRBJ2-1; v_gene: TRBV6-5; abundance: -; d_gene: -
CDR3aa: CASSVEGAVGNEQFF; CDR3nt: TGTGCCAGCAGTGTTGAGGGGGCGGTGGGGAATGAGCAGTTCTTC; j_gene: TRBJ2-1; v_gene: TRBV6-4; abundance: -; d_gene: TRBD1
CDR3aa: CSVLSTGNNQPQHF; CDR3nt: TGCAGCGTATTGTCTACAGGGAACAATCAGCCCCAGCATTTT; j_gene: TRBJ1-5; v_gene: TRBV29-1; abundance: few; d_gene: -
CDR3aa: CASSVGETDTGELFF; CDR3nt: TGTGCCAGCTCAGTTGGGGAGACCGACACCGGGGAGCTGTTTTTT; j_gene: TRBJ2-2; v_gene: TRBV25-1; abundance: -; d_gene: -
CDR3aa: CASSQNHEGLHF; CDR3nt: TGTGCCAGCAGCCAAAATCACGAGGGTTTGCACTTC; j_gene: TRBJ2-7; v_gene: TRBV14; abundance: -; d_gene: -
CDR3aa: CASSIAKGGTGATPQHF; CDR3nt: TGTGCCAGTAGTATAGCTAAAGGAGGGACAGGGGCCACTCCCCAGCATTTT; j_gene: TRBJ1-5; v_gene: TRBV19; abundance: -; d_gene: TRBD1
CDR3aa: CASSPIMAGVKDTQYF; CDR3nt: TGTGCCAGCTCACCAATCATGGCAGGGGTGAAAGATACGCAGTATTTT; j_gene: TRBJ2-3; v_gene: TRBV18; abundance: -; d_gene: -
CDR3aa: CASSELRQAISPQHF; CDR3nt: TGTGCCAGCAGTGAATTGAGACAGGCAATCAGCCCCCAGCATTTT; j_gene: TRBJ1-5; v_gene: TRBV2; abundance: -; d_gene: -
CDR3aa: CASGSPSGRRTNEQFF; CDR3nt: TGTGCTAGTGGGAGCCCAAGCGGGAGGAGGACCAATGAGCAGTTCTTC; j_gene: TRBJ2-1; v_gene: TRBV12-5; abundance: few; d_gene: TRBD2
CDR3aa: CASSRELGFQDTQYF; CDR3nt: TGTGCCAGCAGTCGAGAACTAGGGTTCCAAGATACGCAGTATTTT; j_gene: TRBJ2-3; v_gene: TRBV6-4; abundance: -; d_gene: -
CDR3aa: CASSQASIEGEQYF; CDR3nt: TGTGCCAGCAGCCAAGCAAGTATCGAGGGCGAGCAGTACTTC; j_gene: TRBJ2-7; v_gene: TRBV14; abundance: once; d_gene: -
CDR3aa: CASSPGFKNGLNSPLHF; CDR3nt: TGTGCCAGCAGCCCGGGGTTTAAAAACGGATTAAATTCACCCCTCCACTTT; j_gene: TRBJ1-6; v_gene: TRBV5-4; abundance: -; d_gene: -
CDR3aa: CASSLVGDRGQPQHF; CDR3nt: TGCGCCAGCAGCTTGGTAGGCGACAGAGGCCAGCCCCAGCATTTT; j_gene: TRBJ1-5; v_gene: TRBV5-1; abundance: few; d_gene: -
CDR3aa: CASSQELAGLYEQYF; CDR3nt: TGCGCCAGCAGCCAAGAACTAGCGGGGCTCTACGAGCAGTACTTC; j_gene: TRBJ2-7; v_gene: TRBV4-1; abundance: -; d_gene: TRBD2
CDR3aa: CASSPLGALNEKLFF; CDR3nt: TGCGCCAGCAGCCCGCTGGGGGCACTTAATGAAAAACTGTTTTTT; j_gene: TRBJ1-4; v_gene: TRBV5-1; abundance: -; d_gene: -
CDR3aa: CASSLSVWAYDTQYF; CDR3nt: TGTGCCAGCAGTTTATCGGTTTGGGCTTATGATACGCAGTATTTT; j_gene: TRBJ2-3; v_gene: TRBV27; abundance: -; d_gene: -
CDR3aa: CATSRDQGQGDGYTF; CDR3nt: TGTGCCACCAGCAGAGATCAGGGACAAGGGGATGGCTACACCTTC; j_gene: TRBJ1-2; v_gene: TRBV15; abundance: -; d_gene: -
CDR3aa: CASSIWRQSFQPQHF; CDR3nt: TGTGCCAGTAGTATATGGAGACAGTCTTTTCAGCCCCAGCATTTT; j_gene: TRBJ1-5; v_gene: TRBV19; abundance: few; d_gene: -
CDR3aa: CASSPWDRTTNEKLFF; CDR3nt: TGTGCCAGCAGTCCATGGGACAGAACAACTAATGAAAAACTGTTTTTT; j_gene: TRBJ1-4; v_gene: TRBV27; abundance: -; d_gene: TRBD1
CDR3aa: CASRREPSGELFF; CDR3nt: TGTGCCAGCAGGAGGGAACCCAGCGGGGAGCTGTTTTTT; j_gene: TRBJ2-2; v_gene: TRBV6-5; abundance: -; d_gene: -
CDR3aa: CASSFGQASYEQYF; CDR3nt: TGTGCCAGCAGCTTCGGACAGGCTTCCTACGAGCAGTACTTC; j_gene: TRBJ2-7; v_gene: TRBV7-9; abundance: -; d_gene: TRBD1
CDR3aa: CASSYGQSSYEQYF; CDR3nt: TGTGCCAGCAGTTACGGACAGTCCTCCTACGAGCAGTACTTC; j_gene: TRBJ2-7; v_gene: TRBV6-5; abundance: few; d_gene: -
CDR3aa: CASSVGSGGNTDTQYF; CDR3nt: TGTGCCAGCAGCGTAGGGAGCGGGGGCAACACAGATACGCAGTATTTT; j_gene: TRBJ2-3; v_gene: TRBV9; abundance: -; d_gene: TRBD2
CDR3aa: CASRRQTANTGELFF; CDR3nt: TGTGCCAGCAGACGACAGACAGCGAACACCGGGGAGCTGTTTTTT; j_gene: TRBJ2-2; v_gene: TRBV6-5; abundance: -; d_gene: -
CDR3aa: CASSPHTSGNTIYF; CDR3nt: TGTGCCAGCAGCCCTCACACCTCTGGAAACACCATATATTTT; j_gene: TRBJ1-3; v_gene: TRBV11-2; abundance: -; d_gene: -
CDR3aa: CASSKGDRGHYEQYF; CDR3nt: TGTGCCAGCAGCAAGGGGGACAGGGGGCATTACGAGCAGTACTTC; j_gene: TRBJ2-7; v_gene: TRBV21-1; abundance: -; d_gene: -
CDR3aa: CASSSGQTYEQYF; CDR3nt: TGTGCCAGCAGTTCTGGACAGACCTACGAGCAGTACTTC; j_gene: TRBJ2-7; v_gene: TRBV7-9; abundance: few; d_gene: -
CDR3aa: CASSQANSPLHF; CDR3nt: TGTGCCAGCAGCCAAGCAAATTCACCCCTCCACTTT; j_gene: TRBJ1-6; v_gene: TRBV7-2; abundance: few; d_gene: -
CDR3aa: CASSPPAGEQYF; CDR3nt: TGTGCCAGCAGCCCCCCCGCAGGCGAGCAGTACTTC; j_gene: TRBJ2-7; v_gene: TRBV6-6; abundance: once; d_gene: -
CDR3aa: CASSDGTGAFYGYTF; CDR3nt: TGTGCCAGCAGTGACGGGACAGGCGCCTTCTATGGCTACACCTTC; j_gene: TRBJ1-2; v_gene: TRBV6-1; abundance: -; d_gene: TRBD1
CDR3aa: CASSDWGVGEAFF; CDR3nt: TGTGCCAGCAGTGATTGGGGGGTTGGCGAAGCTTTCTTT; j_gene: TRBJ1-1; v_gene: TRBV25-1; abundance: -; d_gene: -
CDR3aa: CASSTAGLQETQYF; CDR3nt: TGTGCCAGCAGCACGGCGGGACTCCAAGAGACCCAGTACTTC; j_gene: TRBJ2-5; v_gene: TRBV9; abundance: -; d_gene: -
CDR3aa: CASSYDRAHRGGQYF; CDR3nt: TGCGCCAGCAGCTACGACAGAGCTCACAGGGGGGGGCAGTACTTC; j_gene: TRBJ2-7; v_gene: TRBV5-1; abundance: -; d_gene: -
CDR3aa: CASSFSGAYEQYF; CDR3nt: TGTGCCAGCAGCTTTTCGGGAGCCTACGAGCAGTACTTC; j_gene: TRBJ2-7; v_gene: TRBV7-2; abundance: -; d_gene: -
CDR3aa: CASLASGAANYGYTF; CDR3nt: TGTGCCAGTCTAGCTTCAGGGGCTGCCAACTATGGCTACACCTTC; j_gene: TRBJ1-2; v_gene: TRBV28; abundance: -; d_gene: -
CDR3aa: CASSGRGDYGYTF; CDR3nt: TGTGCCAGCAGCGGTCGGGGAGACTATGGCTACACCTTC; j_gene: TRBJ1-2; v_gene: TRBV27; abundance: -; d_gene: -
CDR3aa: CASSLDRIEAEAFF; CDR3nt: TGTGCCAGCAGCTTGGACAGGATTGAGGCTGAAGCTTTCTTT; j_gene: TRBJ1-1; v_gene: TRBV7-8; abundance: few; d_gene: TRBD1
CDR3aa: CASSLNSGSDTQYF; CDR3nt: TGTGCCAGCAGCTTAAATAGCGGGAGCGATACGCAGTATTTT; j_gene: TRBJ2-3; v_gene: TRBV7-3; abundance: -; d_gene: TRBD2
CDR3aa: CASSESTGQQKYYGYTF; CDR3nt: TGCGCCAGCAGTGAGTCCACGGGACAGCAAAAATACTATGGCTACACCTTC; j_gene: TRBJ1-2; v_gene: TRBV10-1; abundance: -; d_gene: TRBD1
CDR3aa: CASSEQGGPNEQFF; CDR3nt: TGTGCCAGTAGTGAACAGGGGGGCCCCAATGAGCAGTTCTTC; j_gene: TRBJ2-1; v_gene: TRBV19; abundance: once; d_gene: TRBD1